This T cell receptor beta chain was identified during a study of blood T cells in healthy people across ages. V gave up 5 bases and J gave up 8 bases, with 15 bases separating them. The CDR3 runs to 13 residues. Germline values: CDR1 SGHTA, CDR2 FQGNSA. The second PCR ran about 6 to 11 cycles with a sample-barcoded 5' primer and J-beta primers. TCRdb reprocessed the 5' RACE reads via MiXCR and lists one record per CDR3 protein. The profile shows over a million distinct CDR3 sequences, 40% to 45% of them singletons. Sequenced sample: blood. V is TRBV7-2 and J is TRBJ1-2; D ambiguous. This sequence was found in a woman under 30 in good health. The CDR3, as DNA: TGTGCCAGCAGCCAAGCACCGGCTGAGGGCTACACCTTC. Protein sequence: CASSQAPAEGYTF.